The sequence of this TCR beta chain was determined in a study of CD8 T cells in ankylosing spondylitis. Study findings and constraints: Within ankylosing spondylitis blood, a TCR beta motif made up of roughly eight highly homologous variants appeared to be characteristic. Both synovial fluid and blood in reactive arthritis had previously been reported to carry some motif variants.

Each TCR beta library was made by quantitative 5'-RACE that incorporated molecular barcodes. TCRdb ran MiXCR on the 5' RACE reads and lists one entry per CDR3 protein. The sample contains approximately 340,000 distinct CDR3 sequences, roughly 14% of which appear only once. Only a few counts were recorded for this clonotype. What it binds is unknown. The CDR3 covers 17 residues. V lost 0 bases, J lost 2 bases, and 14 bases lay in between. The sample taken for sequencing was blood, either unsorted or a sorted T cell fraction (not recorded which). The chain uses TRBV23-1 and TRBJ1-5; possibly TRBD1 for D (6 bases). TRBV23-1 is an open reading frame, and its role is uncertain. This clonotype originated in a male donor with ankylosing spondylitis or in good health (not recorded which). The CDR3 DNA is TGCGCCAGCAGTCAATCCTCTGGAGGGACATGCAATCAGCCCCAGCATTTT. Amino acids: CASSQSSGGTCNQPQHF.